Sequencing of this T cell receptor (beta chain) was carried out in a study of blood T cell repertoires in COVID-19. At the level of the study: PBMCs, B-cell-depleted T cells, or T cells were the source of the cDNA or gDNA that made up the material.

Original data processing: Reference gene primer amplification gave estimated nucleated cell counts. Sequencing was performed with immunoSEQ multiplex PCR; in TCRdb, only in-frame clones are kept and a portion is missing. V and J calls and clone size are as listed in that table; D and trimming were resolved from the DNA. The sample lists under 250,000 clones, over 80% occurring once. V lost 3 bases, J lost 4 bases, and 10 bases lay in between. Germline V gene data show CDR1 as DFQATT and CDR2 as SNEGSKA (reference sequence). CDR3 length equals 14 residues. Sequencing was done on a sample of peripheral blood. The chain is built from TRBV20-1 and TRBJ2-6; D is undetermined. This clonotype was sampled from a woman in her fifties or sixties with active or convalescent COVID-19. CDR3 sequence reads: CSASGQPGANVLTF. The CDR3 nucleotides read TGCAGTGCTAGTGGGCAACCCGGGGCCAACGTCCTGACTTTC.